These T cell receptor beta chains were read from a single sample in a study of shared clonotypes between healthy human individuals. Sequenced by immunoSEQ multiplex PCR; TCRdb stores in-frame clones only, minus some. The sample has roughly 2 million clones, approximately 95% seen once; the top ten hold more than 0.1%. Sequenced input: naive CD4+ T cells sorted from blood. The receptors shown here come from a man aged 18 to 29 in good health. Both conserved end residues are part of each CDR3. D genes are given only for firm matches. The size field is filled for only some rows; it gives once, few, many or a size class.

J gene: TRBJ2-5; D gene: TRBD2; V gene: TRBV2; clone size: NA; CDR3 protein: CASTSSGALGETQYF; CDR3 DNA: TGTGCCAGCACGTCTAGCGGGGCTCTGGGGGAGACCCAGTACTTC
J gene: TRBJ1-1; D gene: NA; V gene: TRBV27; clone size: NA; CDR3 protein: CASSKRQTMNTEAFF; CDR3 DNA: TGTGCCAGCAGTAAGAGACAGACCATGAACACTGAAGCTTTCTTT
J gene: TRBJ1-1; D gene: NA; V gene: TRBV9; clone size: NA; CDR3 protein: CASSAGLNTEAFF; CDR3 DNA: TGTGCCAGCAGCGCCGGCCTAAACACTGAAGCTTTCTTT
J gene: TRBJ1-1; D gene: NA; V gene: TRBV18; clone size: few; CDR3 protein: CASSPSTGTEAFF; CDR3 DNA: TGTGCCAGCTCACCCTCCACGGGTACTGAAGCTTTCTTT
J gene: TRBJ1-6; D gene: TRBD1; V gene: TRBV7-2; clone size: NA; CDR3 protein: CASSPTGINSPLHF; CDR3 DNA: TGTGCCAGCAGCCCGACAGGGATCAATTCACCCCTCCACTTT
J gene: TRBJ2-2; D gene: TRBD2; V gene: TRBV9; clone size: few; CDR3 protein: CASSVGGRVGELFF; CDR3 DNA: TGTGCCAGCAGCGTAGGCGGGAGGGTCGGGGAGCTGTTTTTT
J gene: TRBJ1-2; D gene: NA; V gene: TRBV7-2; clone size: NA; CDR3 protein: CASSLKLSGIGNYGYTF; CDR3 DNA: TGTGCCAGCAGCTTAAAATTGTCGGGGATCGGGAACTATGGCTACACCTTC
J gene: TRBJ2-3; D gene: TRBD2; V gene: TRBV6-1; clone size: NA; CDR3 protein: CASSESSGGTSTDTQYF; CDR3 DNA: TGTGCCAGCAGTGAATCTAGCGGGGGAACTAGCACAGATACGCAGTATTTT
J gene: TRBJ2-5; D gene: NA; V gene: TRBV5-4; clone size: NA; CDR3 protein: CASSLGGGAVETQYF; CDR3 DNA: TGTGCCAGCAGCTTGGGAGGGGGGGCCGTAGAGACCCAGTACTTC
J gene: TRBJ2-1; D gene: NA; V gene: TRBV7-2; clone size: NA; CDR3 protein: CASSLPDSLGTHNEQFF; CDR3 DNA: TGTGCCAGCAGCCTCCCGGACAGTTTGGGAACACACAATGAGCAGTTCTTC
J gene: TRBJ1-1; D gene: NA; V gene: TRBV27; clone size: NA; CDR3 protein: CASSLMGSGGEAFF; CDR3 DNA: TGTGCCAGCAGTCTAATGGGTTCGGGGGGCGAGGCTTTCTTT
J gene: TRBJ2-3; D gene: TRBD2; V gene: TRBV6-4; clone size: once; CDR3 protein: CASSPTGASGDGDTQYF; CDR3 DNA: TGTGCCAGCAGTCCCACCGGGGCTAGCGGGGATGGAGATACGCAGTATTTT
J gene: TRBJ2-7; D gene: TRBD2; V gene: TRBV5-6; clone size: NA; CDR3 protein: CASSFGLAGGTYEQYF; CDR3 DNA: TGTGCCAGCAGCTTTGGACTAGCGGGAGGGACCTACGAGCAGTACTTC
J gene: TRBJ1-3; D gene: NA; V gene: TRBV5-1; clone size: once; CDR3 protein: CASSLGGSGNTIYF; CDR3 DNA: TGCGCCAGCAGTTTAGGGGGCTCTGGAAACACCATATATTTT
J gene: TRBJ1-4; D gene: NA; V gene: TRBV5-1; clone size: NA; CDR3 protein: CASSLSGGSNEKLFF; CDR3 DNA: TGCGCCAGCAGCTTATCCGGCGGATCTAATGAAAAACTGTTTTTT
J gene: TRBJ1-2; D gene: TRBD1; V gene: TRBV15; clone size: NA; CDR3 protein: CATSKEAGQYYGYTF; CDR3 DNA: TGTGCCACCAGCAAAGAAGCGGGACAGTACTATGGCTACACCTTC
J gene: TRBJ2-7; D gene: NA; V gene: TRBV5-4; clone size: NA; CDR3 protein: CASSVQGPHSYEQYF; CDR3 DNA: TGTGCCAGCAGCGTACAGGGTCCACACTCCTACGAGCAGTACTTC
J gene: TRBJ2-1; D gene: TRBD2; V gene: TRBV9; clone size: NA; CDR3 protein: CASSVGGSGNEQFF; CDR3 DNA: TGTGCCAGCAGCGTAGGCGGGAGCGGTAATGAGCAGTTCTTC
J gene: TRBJ1-2; D gene: NA; V gene: TRBV30; clone size: NA; CDR3 protein: CAWSLVDYGYTF; CDR3 DNA: TGTGCCTGGAGTTTGGTGGACTATGGCTACACCTTC
J gene: TRBJ2-1; D gene: NA; V gene: TRBV27; clone size: once; CDR3 protein: CASSWASAVYNEQFF; CDR3 DNA: TGTGCCAGCAGCTGGGCTAGCGCGGTATACAATGAGCAGTTCTTC
J gene: TRBJ2-5; D gene: NA; V gene: TRBV10-3; clone size: NA; CDR3 protein: CAISVGGGETQYF; CDR3 DNA: TGTGCCATCAGTGTAGGAGGGGGAGAGACCCAGTACTTC
J gene: TRBJ2-7; D gene: NA; V gene: TRBV2; clone size: NA; CDR3 protein: CASSEAAVGVFGGYEQYF; CDR3 DNA: TGTGCCAGCAGTGAAGCCGCCGTGGGGGTGTTTGGAGGATACGAGCAGTACTTC
J gene: TRBJ1-1; D gene: NA; V gene: TRBV19; clone size: NA; CDR3 protein: CASTLTANTEAFF; CDR3 DNA: TGTGCCAGTACATTGACGGCCAACACTGAAGCTTTCTTT
J gene: TRBJ2-7; D gene: NA; V gene: TRBV5-1; clone size: NA; CDR3 protein: CASSLGRTTYEQYF; CDR3 DNA: TGCGCCAGCAGCTTGGGACGGACTACCTACGAGCAGTACTTC
J gene: TRBJ1-6; D gene: TRBD1; V gene: TRBV9; clone size: NA; CDR3 protein: CASSSRPGQRNSPLHF; CDR3 DNA: TGTGCCAGCAGCTCTCGTCCGGGACAGCGTAATTCACCCCTCCACTTT
J gene: TRBJ1-1; D gene: NA; V gene: TRBV18; clone size: NA; CDR3 protein: CASSPFPPGVNTEAFF; CDR3 DNA: TGTGCCAGCTCACCCTTCCCCCCGGGGGTGAACACTGAAGCTTTCTTT
J gene: TRBJ2-3; D gene: NA; V gene: TRBV12-5; clone size: NA; CDR3 protein: CASGYRAATTRTDTQYF; CDR3 DNA: TGTGCTAGTGGTTATCGAGCGGCAACAACCCGCACAGATACGCAGTATTTT
J gene: TRBJ1-3; D gene: NA; V gene: TRBV27; clone size: NA; CDR3 protein: CASRREMSDTIYF; CDR3 DNA: TGTGCCAGCAGACGTGAAATGTCGGACACCATATATTTT
J gene: TRBJ2-2; D gene: NA; V gene: TRBV30; clone size: NA; CDR3 protein: CAWSGGSTGELFF; CDR3 DNA: TGTGCCTGGAGTGGGGGCAGTACCGGGGAGCTGTTTTTT
J gene: TRBJ2-7; D gene: NA; V gene: TRBV29-1; clone size: NA; CDR3 protein: CSVAGTFYEQYF; CDR3 DNA: TGCAGCGTGGCCGGGACATTCTACGAGCAGTACTTC
J gene: TRBJ1-1; D gene: NA; V gene: TRBV30; clone size: NA; CDR3 protein: CAWSVGGIAFF; CDR3 DNA: TGTGCCTGGAGTGTAGGAGGGATAGCTTTCTTT
J gene: TRBJ1-3; D gene: NA; V gene: TRBV9; clone size: NA; CDR3 protein: CASSVATRETGGNTIYF; CDR3 DNA: TGTGCCAGCAGCGTAGCTACAAGGGAGACCGGTGGAAACACCATATATTTT
J gene: TRBJ2-1; D gene: NA; V gene: TRBV7-2; clone size: NA; CDR3 protein: CASSPGRLLRNEQFF; CDR3 DNA: TGTGCCAGCAGCCCGGGACGTCTCCTACGGAATGAGCAGTTCTTC
J gene: TRBJ2-2; D gene: TRBD1; V gene: TRBV6-5; clone size: NA; CDR3 protein: CASRGQGGGPGELFF; CDR3 DNA: TGTGCCAGCAGAGGACAGGGAGGTGGTCCCGGGGAGCTGTTTTTT
J gene: TRBJ1-2; D gene: NA; V gene: TRBV7-2; clone size: NA; CDR3 protein: CASSLMDSPSKNYGYTF; CDR3 DNA: TGTGCCAGCAGCTTAATGGACAGCCCCAGTAAAAACTATGGCTACACCTTC
J gene: TRBJ1-3; D gene: NA; V gene: TRBV30; clone size: NA; CDR3 protein: CAWSPRASGNTIYF; CDR3 DNA: TGTGCCTGGAGTCCTAGGGCCTCTGGAAACACCATATATTTT
J gene: TRBJ1-4; D gene: NA; V gene: TRBV6-5; clone size: NA; CDR3 protein: CASSYLTGTNEKLFF; CDR3 DNA: TGTGCCAGCAGTTACCTGACCGGAACTAATGAAAAACTGTTTTTT
J gene: TRBJ2-7; D gene: NA; V gene: TRBV4-2; clone size: NA; CDR3 protein: CASSHMQTSYEQYF; CDR3 DNA: TGTGCCAGCAGCCACATGCAGACCTCCTACGAGCAGTACTTC
J gene: TRBJ2-1; D gene: NA; V gene: TRBV10-1; clone size: few; CDR3 protein: CASSEPGTNYNEQFF; CDR3 DNA: TGCGCCAGCAGTGAGCCGGGGACAAATTACAATGAGCAGTTCTTC
J gene: TRBJ2-7; D gene: TRBD1; V gene: TRBV6-1; clone size: NA; CDR3 protein: CASTGQVEQYF; CDR3 DNA: TGTGCCAGCACGGGACAGGTGGAGCAGTACTTC
J gene: TRBJ2-5; D gene: NA; V gene: TRBV9; clone size: NA; CDR3 protein: CASSVVPRTDGQETQYF; CDR3 DNA: TGTGCCAGCAGCGTAGTACCCCGGACGGACGGACAAGAGACCCAGTACTTC
J gene: TRBJ2-7; D gene: NA; V gene: TRBV9; clone size: NA; CDR3 protein: CASSFSGTGSYEQYF; CDR3 DNA: TGTGCCAGCAGCTTTTCCGGGACTGGATCCTACGAGCAGTACTTC
J gene: TRBJ2-2; D gene: TRBD2; V gene: TRBV7-2; clone size: NA; CDR3 protein: CASSSGVTSVHGELFF; CDR3 DNA: TGTGCCAGCAGCTCGGGGGTGACTAGCGTTCACGGGGAGCTGTTTTTT
J gene: TRBJ2-5; D gene: NA; V gene: TRBV5-1; clone size: NA; CDR3 protein: CASSPDQLGTQYF; CDR3 DNA: TGCGCCAGCAGCCCGGACCAGCTAGGGACCCAGTACTTC